This section outlines one T cell receptor beta chain sequence together with its context. Its target is not known. This CDR3 has 15 amino acids. J gave up 5 bases and V 2 bases, and 6 bases lay outside the gene matches. Germline V CDR1 and CDR2: KGHSH, LQKENI. These data originate in a study of T cell responses to AZD1222 COVID-19 vaccine. Background on the study: Second-dose timings of about 4 or about 12 weeks were pooled. General study points: Repertoires in all cases were sampled only once the peak T cell response had passed. Clonal diversity was possibly underestimated; the donors were predominantly white British and more often female. Among AZD1222 vaccinees, only 6 or 7 were seropositive at baseline.

Sequencing used immunoSEQ multiplex PCR; TCRdb keeps in-frame clones, though not all of them. Among 150,000 or so clones listed, around 92% were seen once. Here the sequenced sample was peripheral blood, taken on day 0 of AZD1222 vaccination. The receptor comes from an adult in good health. V and J are TRBV18 and TRBJ1-1; 9 nucleotides align to TRBD1. CDR3 DNA: TGTGCCAGCTCACCAGGACAGGGGCTCGAGACTGAAGCTTTCTTT. Protein: CASSPGQGLETEAFF.